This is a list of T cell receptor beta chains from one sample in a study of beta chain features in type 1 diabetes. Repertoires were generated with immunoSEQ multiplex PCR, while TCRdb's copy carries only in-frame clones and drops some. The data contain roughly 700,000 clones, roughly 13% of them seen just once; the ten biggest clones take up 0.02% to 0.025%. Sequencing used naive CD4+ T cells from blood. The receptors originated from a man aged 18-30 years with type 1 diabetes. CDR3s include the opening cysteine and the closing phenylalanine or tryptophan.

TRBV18 CASSPQEINYGYTF
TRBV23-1 CASSQGIQPWVWRANVLTF
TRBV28 CASSSPGGRGTEAFF
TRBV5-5 CASSLNRGIETQYF
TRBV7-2 CASSLGTRSSYEQYF
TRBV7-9 CASDGGSSGANVLTF
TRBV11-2 CASSAGLAGGTDTQYF
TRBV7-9 CASSPRGGTDTQYF
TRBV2 CASSTGNYGYTF
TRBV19 CASSTGPTNEKLFF
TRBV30 CAWSEGLSNQPQHF
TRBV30 CAWSVQAGGYTF
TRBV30 CAWSVRIAQPQHF
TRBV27 CASSLSGGVNTEAFF
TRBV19 CASRLRAGGHNEQFF
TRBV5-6 CASSRQDRVSYGYTF
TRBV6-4 CASSEVESTGELFF
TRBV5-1 CASSLASNTEAFF
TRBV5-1 CASSSADRGEAFF
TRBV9 CASSFTALSGNTIYF
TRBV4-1 CASSQVGPGRNAGANVLTF
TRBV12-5 CASGNTLQGRGGYTF
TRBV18 CASSPSTRSNQPQHF
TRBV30 CACPRTGSSYEQYF
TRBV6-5 CASSYSGGWNIQYF
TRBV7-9 CASSARDSDNEQFF
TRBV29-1 CSVGAGQDYGYTF
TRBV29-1 CSDTGTGTAYNEQFF
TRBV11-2 CASSRDRNSNEQFF